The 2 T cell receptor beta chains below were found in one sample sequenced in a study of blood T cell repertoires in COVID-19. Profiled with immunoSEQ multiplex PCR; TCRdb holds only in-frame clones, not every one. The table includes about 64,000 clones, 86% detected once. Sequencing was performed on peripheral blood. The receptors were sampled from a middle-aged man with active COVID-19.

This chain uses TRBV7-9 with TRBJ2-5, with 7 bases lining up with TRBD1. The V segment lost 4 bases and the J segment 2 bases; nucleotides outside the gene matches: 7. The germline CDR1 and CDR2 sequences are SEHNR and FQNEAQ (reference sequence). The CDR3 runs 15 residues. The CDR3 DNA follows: TGTGCCAGCAGCTCAGGGACAGTGGAGCAAGAGACCCAGTACTTC. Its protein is CASSSGTVEQETQYF.

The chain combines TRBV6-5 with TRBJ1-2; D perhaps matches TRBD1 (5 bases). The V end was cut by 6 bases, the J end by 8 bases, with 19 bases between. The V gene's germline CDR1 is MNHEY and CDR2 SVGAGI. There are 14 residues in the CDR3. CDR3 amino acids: CASSLSRGSKGYTF. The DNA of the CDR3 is TGTGCCAGCAGCTTATCCCGGGGGAGTAAGGGCTACACCTTC.